One sample yielded the 20 T cell receptor beta chains listed below, sequenced in a study of blood T cell repertoires in COVID-19. Only in-frame clones appear in the TCRdb table, and some are missing; sequencing was by immunoSEQ multiplex PCR. Among over 250,000 clones listed, nearly 90% were seen once. What was sequenced was PBMCs or T cells enriched from blood (not recorded which). The receptor set was obtained from a woman aged 55-75 years who had recovered from COVID-19.

The V call is TRBV7-8, the J call TRBJ2-2, with unresolved D. Germline V gives CDR1 SGHVS, CDR2 FQNEAQ. The length of the CDR3 is 17 residues. Trimming stripped 6 bases from V and 0 bases from J, with 17 bases between. The CDR3 reads CASSHPRLSANTGELFF. The CDR3 nucleotides read TGTGCCAGCAGTCATCCTAGACTGAGCGCGAACACCGGGGAGCTGTTTTTT.

The chain combines TRBV5-8 with TRBJ1-1; TRBD1 agrees at 10 bases. Trimming at V came to 5 bases and at J to 0 bases, leaving 1 base not matched to a gene. This CDR3 region has 14 residues. Germline CDR1 is SGHTS and CDR2 is YDEGEE. The CDR3 coding sequence is TGTGCCAGCAGGGGGACAGGGGTGAACACTGAAGCTTTCTTT. Its protein product is CASRGTGVNTEAFF. Variable domain in full (rest from reference TRBV5-8 and TRBJ1-1): EAGVTQSPTHLIKTRGQQATLRCSPISGHTSVYWYQQALGLGLQFLLWYDEGEERNRGNFPPRFSGRQFPNYSSELNVNALELEDSALYLCASRGTGVNTEAFFGQGTRLTVV.

This sequence joins TRBV7-2 and TRBJ1-3, with D possibly being TRBD1 (5 bases). CDR3 length: 15 amino acids. V lost 5 bases and J lost 3, with 14 bases in between. Germline V lookup: CDR1 SGHTA, CDR2 FQGNSA. CDR3 coding DNA: TGTGCCAGCAGCGCCGCCGGGACTAGTGGAAACACCATATATTTT. Amino acid sequence: CASSAAGTSGNTIYF.

As for this clone: One junction end disagrees with the germline gene, perhaps due to a read error. The J gene is TRBJ2-7, the V gene TRBV5-1; D may be TRBD1 (6 bases). CDR3 length: 16 amino acids. CDR1 and CDR2 (germline): SGHRS, YFSETQ. The CDR3 DNA sequence: TGCGCCAGCAGCAACTTAGAGACAGGAGGTTCCTCCGAGCAGTACTTC. Protein sequence: CASSNLETGGSSEQYF.

The CDR3 nucleotides are TGTGCCAGCAGCTTCGAGACAGGGAACACTGAAGCTTTCTTT. Translating gives CASSFETGNTEAFF. The chain combines TRBV2 with TRBJ1-1; maybe TRBD1 (6 bases). This CDR3 spans 14 amino acids. Germline V gives CDR1 SNHLY, CDR2 FYNNEI. Trimming removed 6 bases at V and 1 base at J, with 12 bases between. Variable domain in full (rest from reference TRBV2 and TRBJ1-1): EPEVTQTPSHQVTQMGQEVILRCVPISNHLYFYWYRQILGQKVEFLVSFYNNEISEKSEIFDDQFSVERPDGSNFTLKIRSTKLEDSAMYFCASSFETGNTEAFFGQGTRLTVV.

The chain links TRBV4-1 to TRBJ1-6, with D unclear. This CDR3 contains 14 residues. Trimming left V 7 bases short and J 5 bases short, with 12 bases between. Germline V gene lookup returns CDR1 MGHRA and CDR2 YSYEKL. CDR3 in DNA: TGCGCCAGCAACGGGAGAACTGATAATTCACCCCTCCACTTT. Its protein is CASNGRTDNSPLHF.

The chain couples TRBV2 to TRBJ1-5; D is possibly TRBD1 (5 bases). Germline V gene data show CDR1 as SNHLY and CDR2 as FYNNEI. The V gene lost 2 bases and the J gene lost 5 bases, with 10 bases spanning the gap. The CDR3 runs to 14 residues. The CDR3 sequence: CASSEITGDQPQHF. CDR3 nucleotides: TGTGCCAGCAGTGAAATTACAGGCGATCAGCCCCAGCATTTT.

The chain recombines TRBV19 with TRBJ1-6, with TRBD1 matching over 8 bases. Germline V gene data show CDR1 as LNHDA and CDR2 as SQIVND (reference sequence). Unmatched junction bases numbered 5, after V lost 5 bases and J lost 8 bases. The CDR3 length is 14 residues. The DNA of the CDR3 is TGTGCCAGTAGTTCGGACAGGGCCCATTCACCCCTCCACTTT. Its protein product is CASSSDRAHSPLHF. The full variable domain, with the rest looked up from reference TRBV19 and TRBJ1-6, is DGGITQSPKYLFRKEGQNVTLSCEQNLNHDAMYWYRQDPGQGLRLIYYSQIVNDFQKGDIAEGYSVSREKKESFPLTVTSAQKNPTAFYLCASSSDRAHSPLHFGNGTRLTVT.

V and J are TRBV3-1 (or the pseudogene TRBV3-2) and TRBJ2-7, with D possibly TRBD1 on 5 matching bases. Trimming removed 0 bases from V and 4 bases from J, with 13 bases in between. The V gene's germline CDR1 is LGHDT and CDR2 YNNKEL (reference sequence). CDR3 length: 15 residues. The CDR3 DNA follows: TGTGCCAGCAGCCAAGATCCATCTGGGGCTTACGAGCAGTACTTC. This sequence encodes CASSQDPSGAYEQYF.

This chain uses TRBV5-1 with TRBJ2-2, with D tentatively TRBD2 (7 bases). V dropped 3 bases and J dropped 6 bases, with 21 bases sitting between them. The CDR3 consists of 17 residues. CDR1 and CDR2 (germline): SGHRS, YFSETQ. The CDR3: CASSWSGGAVLSGELFF. The CDR3 coding sequence is TGCGCCAGCAGCTGGAGTGGGGGGGCCGTGTTGTCCGGGGAGCTGTTTTTT. The complete variable domain, with remaining parts taken from reference TRBV5-1 and TRBJ2-2, reads KAGVTQTPRYLIKTRGQQVTLSCSPISGHRSVSWYQQTPGQGLQFLFEYFSETQRNKGNFPGRFSGRQFSNSRSEMNVSTLELGDSALYLCASSWSGGAVLSGELFFGEGSRLTVL.

The chain is built from TRBV28 and TRBJ2-6; perhaps TRBD2 as D (5 bases). Germline lookup yields CDR1 MDHEN and CDR2 SYDVKM. There are 16 residues in the CDR3. Trimming cost V 5 bases and J 2 bases, with 13 bases left between them. This CDR3 is CASSKVWRAGANVLTF. CDR3 nucleotide sequence: TGTGCCAGCAGTAAGGTTTGGCGGGCTGGGGCCAACGTCCTGACTTTC.

V usage is TRBV19 and J usage is TRBJ2-7, with no clear D. The germline gives CDR1 LNHDA, CDR2 SQIVND (reference sequence). CDR3 length: 12 amino acids. Trimming left V 5 bases short and J 2 bases short, with 7 bases between. The CDR3 here is CASSAGTYEQYF. The CDR3 nucleotides are TGTGCCAGTAGTGCAGGAACCTACGAGCAGTACTTC. Full variable domain (outside the CDR3, taken from reference TRBV19 and TRBJ2-7): DGGITQSPKYLFRKEGQNVTLSCEQNLNHDAMYWYRQDPGQGLRLIYYSQIVNDFQKGDIAEGYSVSREKKESFPLTVTSAQKNPTAFYLCASSAGTYEQYFGPGTRLTVT.

The chain recombines TRBV4-1 with TRBJ1-3, with 10 nucleotides matching TRBD1. V trimming: 3 bases; J trimming: 4 bases; junction bases outside the gene matches: 3. Per the germline V gene, CDR1 is MGHRA and CDR2 is YSYEKL. The CDR3 has 15 residues. In DNA form, the CDR3 reads TGCGCCAGCAGCCATGACAGGGGGCAGGGAAACACCATATATTTT. Encoded protein: CASSHDRGQGNTIYF.

The J gene is TRBJ2-1, the V gene TRBV11-3; 8 positions agree with TRBD2. The germline CDR1 and CDR2 sequences are SGHNT and YENEEA. The junction had 7 bases not matched to a gene; V was cut back by 4 bases and J by 8 bases. The CDR3 length is 14 residues. The CDR3 DNA reads as TGTGCCAGCAGCTCCCCGGGACTAGGGCATGAGCAGTTCTTC. This sequence encodes CASSSPGLGHEQFF.

This clone came up once. In DNA form, the CDR3 reads TGTGCCTGGAGTGTCGTCGGGGAGACCCAGTACTTC. Translation: CAWSVVGETQYF. The chain combines TRBV30 with TRBJ2-5; D uncertain. The CDR3 runs to 12 residues. The germline V and J ends were trimmed by 0 bases and 5 bases, with 7 bases remaining between them. CDR1 and CDR2 (germline): GTSNPN, SVGIG (reference sequence).

The genes are TRBV4-1 and TRBJ1-5, with D possibly TRBD1 on 5 matching bases. This CDR3 comprises 15 residues. Trimming took 0 bases from V and 4 from J, leaving 10 bases between them. CDR1 is MGHRA, CDR2 YSYEKL, per germline. CDR3 protein: CASSQDGRANQPQHF. CDR3 sequence (DNA): TGCGCCAGCAGCCAAGATGGCAGGGCGAATCAGCCCCAGCATTTT.

The V and J genes are TRBV3-1 (or the pseudogene TRBV3-2) and TRBJ1-1; D gene uncertain. V was cut by 0 bases and J by 11 bases, with 7 bases left in between. Germline CDR1 LGHDT, CDR2 YNNKEL (reference sequence). The CDR3 has 11 residues. The DNA for the CDR3 is TGTGCCAGCAGCCAAGATCAGAAGGCTTTCTTT. Its translation: CASSQDQKAFF.

The chain has TRBV15 and TRBJ2-2; TRBD1 matches 7 bases. V shed 1 base, J shed 2 bases, and the junction held 10 bases outside the gene matches. The CDR3 contains 18 residues. CDR1 and CDR2 (germline): LNHNV, YYDKDF (reference sequence). CDR3 residues: CATSRASGTVSNTGELFF. The DNA of the CDR3 is TGTGCCACCAGCAGAGCTTCCGGGACAGTGAGCAACACCGGGGAGCTGTTTTTT.

The V gene is TRBV5-1, the J gene TRBJ1-1; TRBD1 matches at 8 bases. Per the germline V gene, CDR1 is SGHRS and CDR2 is YFSETQ. The junction had 7 bases not matched to a gene; V was cut back by 3 bases and J by 3 bases. The CDR3 covers 15 residues. The CDR3, as DNA: TGCGCCAGCAGCTCCGGACAGGGCGGCGACACTGAAGCTTTCTTT. It yields the protein CASSSGQGGDTEAFF.

V is TRBV20-1 and J is TRBJ1-1; no definite D call. CDR3 length equals 11 residues. From germline, CDR1 is DFQATT and CDR2 SNEGSKA (reference sequence). V lost 7 bases to trimming and J lost 3 bases, with 9 bases between them. In DNA, the CDR3 is TGCAGTGGCGAAAGAGACACTGAAGCTTTCTTT. It encodes CSGERDTEAFF.